The 26 T cell receptor beta chains below were found in one sample sequenced in a study of early T cells in non-severe SARS-CoV-2 infection. Each CDR3 protein gets one entry after TCRdb re-called the 5' RACE reads with MiXCR. This sample yields about 92,000 distinct CDR3 sequences, of which around a sixth are seen a single time; about 1.3% belongs to the top ten. The sequencing sample was made of whole blood. The receptors originated from an adult who was a healthcare worker with PCR-confirmed SARS-CoV-2 infection or an uninfected control (not recorded which).

V gene TRBV4-3 combines with J gene TRBJ2-7; no reliable D call. The germline CDR1 and CDR2 sequences are LGHNA and YSLEER. The CDR3 runs to 14 residues. Trimming left V 0 bases short and J 3 bases short, with 9 bases between. The CDR3 nucleotides read TGCGCCAGCAGCCAAGATACCGCAGACTACGAGCAGTACTTC. This codes for CASSQDTADYEQYF.

J is TRBJ1-1 and V is TRBV11-2; 9 bases are shared with TRBD1. Germline values: CDR1 SGHAT, CDR2 FQNNGV. This CDR3 is built from 14 residues. V shed 5 bases, J shed 3 bases, and the junction held 4 bases outside the gene matches. CDR3: CASSPRTGDTEAFF. CDR3 bases: TGTGCCAGCAGCCCCCGGACAGGGGACACTGAAGCTTTCTTT.

The J gene is TRBJ1-5, the V gene TRBV7-9, with D uncertain. The CDR3 is made up of 14 amino acids. The V end lost 5 bases, the J end lost 0 bases, and 8 bases lay between the germline ends. The germline V gene has CDR1 SEHNR and CDR2 FQNEAQ (reference sequence). CDR3 residues: CASSEASSNQPQHF. The CDR3 coding sequence is TGTGCCAGCAGCGAGGCAAGTAGCAATCAGCCCCAGCATTTT.

The chain combines TRBV6-1 with TRBJ1-6; D may be TRBD1 (6 bases). Trimming shortened V by 3 bases and J by 8 bases, and 11 bases separated the two germline ends. CDR1 and CDR2 from the germline V gene are MNHNS and SASEGT. This CDR3 region has 14 residues. The CDR3 is CASSDLDSHSPLHF. Here the CDR3 DNA reads TGTGCCAGCAGTGATTTGGACAGCCATTCACCCCTCCACTTT.

This clonotype turned up a few times. The genes are TRBV20-1 and TRBJ2-2; no firm D call. Trimming stripped 0 bases from V and 4 bases from J, with 9 bases between. Germline V gene data show CDR1 as DFQATT and CDR2 as SNEGSKA (reference sequence). The CDR3 is made up of 14 amino acids. As DNA, the CDR3 is TGCAGTGCTAGAGATCGGCGAGGCACCGGGGAGCTGTTTTTT. Its translation: CSARDRRGTGELFF.

J is TRBJ2-1 and V is TRBV20-1; D tentatively fits TRBD1 or TRBD2 (6 bases each). This CDR3 comprises 12 residues. Germline loops: CDR1 DFQATT, CDR2 SNEGSKA (reference sequence). Trimming removed 4 bases at V and 6 bases at J, with 10 bases between. The CDR3 spells CSAKGDFNEQFF. As DNA, the CDR3 is TGCAGTGCTAAGGGGGACTTCAATGAGCAGTTCTTC.

This clonotype was counted only a few times. The V and J genes are TRBV7-2 and TRBJ2-1; D is uncertain. This CDR3 region has 13 residues. Trimming took off 7 bases at V and 3 bases at J, with 10 bases between the two ends. Germline V gene data show CDR1 as SGHTA and CDR2 as FQGNSA. The CDR3 here is CASTKQSYNEQFF. CDR3 nucleotides: TGTGCCAGCACCAAACAGAGCTACAATGAGCAGTTCTTC.

The chain is built from TRBV9 and TRBJ1-2; D unresolved. Deletions cut 0 bases from V and 3 bases from J, with 9 bases between. The germline gives CDR1 SGDLS, CDR2 YYNGEE. CDR3 size: 14 residues. The CDR3 here is CASSVGVHDYGYTF. The CDR3 DNA sequence: TGTGCCAGCAGCGTAGGGGTCCATGACTATGGCTACACCTTC.

This chain's CDR3 is CASSFLGLGRRETQYF. CDR3 DNA: TGTGCCAGCAGTTTTTTGGGTTTGGGGCGGCGAGAGACCCAGTACTTC. This rearrangement joins TRBV12-3 or TRBV12-4 to TRBJ2-5, with D possibly TRBD1 on 5 matching bases. Between the trimmed V and J ends, which lost 3 bases and 4 bases, there was a span of 18 bases. This CDR3 comprises 16 residues.

This clonotype turned up a few times. The chain combines TRBV20-1 with TRBJ2-7, with a weak D call TRBD2 (5 bases). Germline V gives CDR1 DFQATT, CDR2 SNEGSKA (reference sequence). V lost 0 bases to trimming and J lost 4 bases, with 16 bases between them. The CDR3 contains 15 residues. This CDR3 is CSAREWRLAAYEQYF. The DNA of the CDR3 is TGCAGTGCTAGAGAATGGCGGCTAGCCGCATACGAGCAGTACTTC.

This rearrangement joins TRBV28 to TRBJ2-1, with D unresolved. V shed 3 bases and J shed 0 bases, with 9 bases lying between them. The germline V gene encodes CDR1 MDHEN and CDR2 SYDVKM. The CDR3 is 15 amino acids. The CDR3: CASSLSAHSYNEQFF. CDR3 nucleotides: TGTGCCAGCAGTTTGTCAGCCCACTCCTACAATGAGCAGTTCTTC.

J is TRBJ2-1 and V is TRBV7-9; tentative D call: TRBD2 (6 bases). The CDR3 is 12 residues long. Germline V lookup: CDR1 SEHNR, CDR2 FQNEAQ (reference sequence). V lost 3 bases to trimming and J lost 12 bases, with 12 bases between them. The CDR3: CASSFRDLTQFF. The CDR3 DNA sequence: TGTGCCAGCAGCTTCCGGGACTTGACGCAGTTCTTC. Together with reference TRBV7-9 and TRBJ2-1, the CDR3 gives the full variable domain: DTGVSQNPRHKITKRGQNVTFRCDPISEHNRLYWYRQTLGQGPEFLTYFQNEAQLEKSRLLSDRFSAERPKGSFSTLEIQRTEQGDSAMYLCASSFRDLTQFFGPGTRLTVL.

This clonotype was counted only a few times. The V and J genes are TRBV11-2 and TRBJ1-3, with D uncertain. The CDR3 runs to 13 residues. The germline V gene has CDR1 SGHAT and CDR2 FQNNGV. Trimming left V 5 bases short and J 4 bases short, with 9 bases between. The CDR3: CASSAHSGNTIYF. In DNA, the CDR3 is TGTGCCAGCAGCGCGCATTCGGGAAACACCATATATTTT.

This clonotype was counted only a few times. The chain is built from TRBV9 and TRBJ1-6; D may be TRBD1 (5 bases). Trimming left V 4 bases short and J 12 bases short, with 17 bases between. This CDR3 contains 14 residues. Germline loops: CDR1 SGDLS, CDR2 YYNGEE. The CDR3, as DNA: TGTGCCAGCAGCCCCACCGGGACGAAGCTACCCCTCCACTTT. Protein product: CASSPTGTKLPLHF.

The chain has TRBV6-6 and TRBJ2-3; D is unclear. The CDR3 sequence is 12 residues long. The V and J ends lost 5 bases and 7 bases respectively, with 10 bases between them. Per the germline V gene, CDR1 is MNHNY and CDR2 is SVGAGI (reference sequence). CDR3 sequence reads: CASSPPQNTQYF. CDR3 coding DNA: TGTGCCAGCAGTCCTCCACAGAATACGCAGTATTTT.

This clonotype was picked up a small number of times. The chain has TRBV18 and TRBJ2-3; the D gene is possibly TRBD2 (5 bases). Germline V gives CDR1 KGHSH, CDR2 LQKENI. The CDR3 has 14 amino acids. Trimming left V 3 bases short and J 2 bases short, with 9 bases between. The CDR3: CASSPSDSTDTQYF. The CDR3 DNA reads as TGTGCCAGCTCACCGTCGGACTCCACAGATACGCAGTATTTT. The full variable domain, completed using reference TRBV18 and TRBJ2-3, is NAGVMQNPRHLVRRRGQEARLRCSPMKGHSHVYWYRQLPEEGLKFMVYLQKENIIDESGMPKERFSAEFPKEGPSILRIQQVVRGDSAAYFCASSPSDSTDTQYFGPGTRLTVL.

The CDR3 region is CASRAGESGKGREQFF. Here the CDR3 DNA reads TGTGCCAGCAGGGCAGGGGAGTCCGGGAAGGGTCGTGAGCAGTTCTTC. The chain couples TRBV2 to TRBJ2-1, with D possibly being TRBD1 (6 bases). CDR1 is SNHLY and CDR2 is FYNNEI in the germline V gene. The CDR3 covers 16 residues. V was clipped by 6 bases and J by 9 bases, with 24 bases between them. Using reference TRBV2 and TRBJ2-1 for the parts outside the CDR3, the full variable domain is EPEVTQTPSHQVTQMGQEVILRCVPISNHLYFYWYRQILGQKVEFLVSFYNNEISEKSEIFDDQFSVERPDGSNFTLKIRSTKLEDSAMYFCASRAGESGKGREQFFGPGTRLTVL.

The J gene is TRBJ1-5, the V gene TRBV6-2 or TRBV6-3; D ambiguous. Trimming left V 5 bases short and J 7 bases short, with 9 bases between. CDR1 and CDR2 (germline): MNHEY, SVGEGT. The CDR3 runs to 12 residues. The CDR3 spells CASSEVWQPQHF. For the CDR3, the DNA is TGTGCCAGCAGTGAGGTATGGCAGCCCCAGCATTTT.

The chain carries TRBV20-1 and TRBJ1-5; no reliable D call. This CDR3 comprises 14 residues. Trimming removed 1 base from V and 0 bases from J, with 7 bases in between. The germline V gene encodes CDR1 DFQATT and CDR2 SNEGSKA (reference sequence). CDR3 loop: CSARATHSNQPQHF. Written as DNA, the CDR3 is TGCAGTGCTAGAGCGACTCATAGCAATCAGCCCCAGCATTTT.

There are a few counts of this clonotype. The V and J genes are TRBV29-1 and TRBJ1-2; D not certain. Trimming left V 3 bases short and J 0 bases short, with 8 bases between. CDR1 and CDR2 from the germline V gene are SQVTM and ANQGSEA. The CDR3 extends over 13 amino acids. The CDR3 DNA follows: TGCAGCGTTGAGAAGGTAGCTAACTATGGCTACACCTTC. This codes for CSVEKVANYGYTF.

This clonotype was picked up a small number of times. The chain couples TRBV28 to TRBJ2-5, with D unresolved. Germline assignment: CDR1 MDHEN and CDR2 SYDVKM. V shed 7 bases and J shed 4 bases, with 16 bases lying between them. This CDR3 has 14 amino acids. For the CDR3, the DNA is TGTGCCAGCAAATCAAGTCGACCCCCAGAGACCCAGTACTTC. This gives the protein CASKSSRPPETQYF.

This clonotype has ten or more counts. This chain joins TRBV28 and TRBJ2-1; D unclear. Germline V gives CDR1 MDHEN, CDR2 SYDVKM. CDR3 length: 15 amino acids. The ends were cut back, 6 bases at V and 4 bases at J, with 16 bases in the middle. CDR3 bases: TGTGCCAGCAGCCCTCTTAGGGCTGGATACAATGAGCAGTTCTTC. It specifies CASSPLRAGYNEQFF.

CDR3: CACTDPTDTQYF. In DNA form, the CDR3 reads TGTGCCTGCACCGATCCCACAGATACGCAGTATTTT. The rearrangement uses TRBV30 and TRBJ2-3; D uncertain. There are 12 residues in the CDR3. V was trimmed by 6 bases and J by 2 bases, leaving 9 bases between them. Germline V gene sequence: CDR1 GTSNPN, CDR2 SVGIG (reference sequence).

This clonotype occurred a few times. The chain couples TRBV7-8 to TRBJ2-3; 9 bases agree with TRBD2. Losses at the gene ends were 8 bases for V and 3 bases for J; bases not matched to a gene: 21. This CDR3 region has 19 residues. Germline V gives CDR1 SGHVS, CDR2 FQNEAQ. In nucleotides, the CDR3 is TGTGCCAGCGCCCCCAGGAGGCCCCAGGCGGGAGGGCGGACAGATACGCAGTATTTT. This encodes CASAPRRPQAGGRTDTQYF.

This clonotype was seen more than once but under ten times. This rearrangement joins TRBV11-2 to TRBJ1-1; no reliable D call. The CDR3 runs 13 residues. Trimming shortened V by 2 bases and J by 1 base, and 5 bases separated the two germline ends. In germline, CDR1 is SGHAT, CDR2 FQNNGV. Here the CDR3 DNA reads TGTGCCAGCAGCTTAAATGAGAACACTGAAGCTTTCTTT. This encodes CASSLNENTEAFF. The entire variable domain, with the rest obtained from reference TRBV11-2 and TRBJ1-1, is as follows: EAGVAQSPRYKIIEKRQSVAFWCNPISGHATLYWYQQILGQGPKLLIQFQNNGVVDDSQLPKDRFSAERLKGVDSTLKIQPAKLEDSAVYLCASSLNENTEAFFGQGTRLTVV.

This chain links TRBV3-2 with TRBJ2-7; the D segment call TRBD2 is taken from the table without a DNA check. TRBV3-2 corresponds to a pseudogene. The CDR3 is 17 residues long. CDR3 in DNA: TGTGCCAGCAGCCAAATGAATGCTAGCGGGGGACGGCACGAGCAGTACTTC. Protein product: CASSQMNASGGRHEQYF.